The next 11 T cell receptor beta chains were all read from a single sample in a study of T cells in Graves' hyperthyroidism and ophthalmopathy (dated by TCRdb to the late 2010s). Libraries were constructed by multiplex PCR. The sequencing machine was an Illumina HiSeq 2000. Amplification of TCR beta CDR3 regions was carried out from RNA transcripts. The first round of RT-PCR for the TCR CDR3 was performed with the HTBI primer set and the Qiagen OneStep RT-PCR kit. TCRdb itself trimmed the public reads at Q25 with fastp, ran MiXCR and retained productive beta chains. Identical CDR3 protein sequences are pooled into one entry, listed with their most common genes and DNA. The sample table holds some 400,000 distinct CDR3 sequences, of which approximately 13% were seen once. Less than 25% of the sample is in the top ten clones. Sequencing used blood. The receptor set was obtained from a man aged 25-45 years with Graves' hyperthyroidism that later progressed to Graves' ophthalmopathy.

V usage is TRBV11-2 and J usage is TRBJ1-6; 8 nucleotides match TRBD1. CDR3 length: 18 amino acids. Germline CDR1 SGHAT, CDR2 FQNNGV. With V trimmed by 4 bases and J by 10 bases, 18 bases remained unmatched. The CDR3: CASSSSSGWGTGRSPLHF. The DNA for the CDR3 is TGTGCCAGCAGCTCTAGTTCCGGTTGGGGGACAGGTAGATCACCCCTCCACTTT.

This clonotype was picked up a small number of times. The rearrangement uses TRBV30 and TRBJ1-4; TRBD1 agrees at 11 bases. The V and J ends lost 3 bases and 7 bases, in that order; junction bases with no gene match: 7. The CDR3 length is 15 residues. Per germline, CDR1 GTSNPN and CDR2 SVGIG (reference sequence). CDR3 nucleotides: TGTGCCTGGAGGGAAGGACAGGGGGCCGGTGAAAAACTGTTTTTT. Its translation is CAWREGQGAGEKLFF.

A note on this clonotype: The junction does not match germline at one end; this may be a read error. The chain recombines TRBV30 with TRBJ1-5, with D maybe TRBD1 (6 bases). Germline assignment: CDR1 GTSNPN and CDR2 SVGIG (reference sequence). The CDR3 runs to 15 residues. CDR3: CAWSVTGSTDQPQNF. The DNA of the CDR3 is TGTGCATGGAGCGTGACAGGCTCCACGGATCAGCCCCAGAATTTT.

In its sample, this clonotype was seen a few times. V and J are TRBV12-3 or TRBV12-4 and TRBJ2-2; D uncertain. This CDR3 contains 15 residues. V gave up 6 bases and J gave up 5 bases, with 16 bases separating them. The DNA of the CDR3 is TGTGCCAGCAGCTTATCCAGGAAGGGAACCGGGGAGCTGTTTTTT. Protein: CASSLSRKGTGELFF.

This clonotype was detected only a few times. The chain employs TRBV10-1 and TRBJ2-7; D gene uncertain. Trimming cost V 5 bases and J 6 bases, with 14 bases left between them. Germline V gene lookup returns CDR1 WNHNN and CDR2 SYGVQD (reference sequence). The CDR3 contains 13 residues. The CDR3 DNA follows: TGCGCCAGCAGTCTAGGGATCGCCGGCGAGCAGTACTTC. It encodes CASSLGIAGEQYF.

This clonotype appeared many times. The chain links TRBV5-1 to TRBJ2-3; either TRBD1 or TRBD2 may supply D (5 bases each). The V end was cut by 3 bases, the J end by 1 base, with 9 bases between. There are 14 residues in the CDR3. Germline values: CDR1 SGHRS, CDR2 YFSETQ. The CDR3 protein is CASSWGPGTDTQYF. CDR3 coding DNA: TGCGCCAGCAGCTGGGGACCTGGCACAGATACGCAGTATTTT.

The V call is TRBV2, the J call TRBJ1-5, with D possibly TRBD1 on 6 matching bases. V lost 6 bases and J 1 base, leaving 13 bases between the germline ends. Germline CDR1 reads SNHLY; CDR2 reads FYNNEI. The CDR3 has 15 amino acids. This CDR3 reads CASRYRVRSNQPQHF. CDR3 DNA sequence: TGTGCCAGCAGGTACAGGGTGAGAAGCAATCAGCCCCAGCATTTT.

This clonotype was seen repeatedly, ten times or more. The chain combines TRBV6-1 with TRBJ1-1; D is possibly TRBD1 (5 bases). V was shortened by 5 bases and J by 5 bases, with 12 bases between the two germline ends. This CDR3 region has 13 residues. The germline CDR1 and CDR2 sequences are MNHNS and SASEGT. The CDR3 sequence is CASSSTGSTEAFF. The DNA for the CDR3 is TGTGCCAGCAGTAGTACAGGTAGTACTGAAGCTTTCTTT.

This clonotype showed up just once. The chain links TRBV7-8 to TRBJ2-2; 7 positions agree with TRBD1. From germline, CDR1 is SGHVS and CDR2 FQNEAQ. The J segment lost 1 base and the V segment lost 2 bases, leaving 4 bases of the junction unmatched. The CDR3 runs to 16 residues. The CDR3 coding sequence is TGTGCCAGCAGCTTAAGACAGGGAAGGAACACCGGGGAGCTGTTTTTT. It codes for CASSLRQGRNTGELFF. Together with reference TRBV7-8 and TRBJ2-2, the CDR3 gives the full variable domain: GAGVSQSPRYKVAKRGQDVALRCDPISGHVSLFWYQQALGQGPEFLTYFQNEAQLDKSGLPSDRFFAERPEGSVSTLKIQRTQQEDSAVYLCASSLRQGRNTGELFFGEGSRLTVL.

This clonotype was seen at least ten times. V is TRBV5-1 and J is TRBJ1-1; D may be TRBD1 (5 bases). This CDR3 spans 17 amino acids. CDR1 is SGHRS and CDR2 is YFSETQ in the germline V gene. V was clipped by 2 bases and J by 1 base, with 18 bases between them. The CDR3 DNA follows: TGCGCCAGCAGCTTCAATCCCGAACAGGCCTCGAACACTGAAGCTTTCTTT. This translates into CASSFNPEQASNTEAFF. The full variable domain, in which reference TRBV5-1 and TRBJ1-1 provide the parts outside the CDR3, is KAGVTQTPRYLIKTRGQQVTLSCSPISGHRSVSWYQQTPGQGLQFLFEYFSETQRNKGNFPGRFSGRQFSNSRSEMNVSTLELGDSALYLCASSFNPEQASNTEAFFGQGTRLTVV.

This clonotype was recorded many times. The chain carries TRBV2 and TRBJ2-4, with 8 bases matching TRBD2. Germline lookup yields CDR1 SNHLY and CDR2 FYNNEI. V lost 4 bases to trimming and J lost 1 base; unmatched junction nucleotides: 3. This CDR3 has 15 amino acids. In DNA, the CDR3 is TGTGCCAGCAGTGTAGCGGGGACGGCCAAAAACATTCAGTACTTC. Translation gives CASSVAGTAKNIQYF.